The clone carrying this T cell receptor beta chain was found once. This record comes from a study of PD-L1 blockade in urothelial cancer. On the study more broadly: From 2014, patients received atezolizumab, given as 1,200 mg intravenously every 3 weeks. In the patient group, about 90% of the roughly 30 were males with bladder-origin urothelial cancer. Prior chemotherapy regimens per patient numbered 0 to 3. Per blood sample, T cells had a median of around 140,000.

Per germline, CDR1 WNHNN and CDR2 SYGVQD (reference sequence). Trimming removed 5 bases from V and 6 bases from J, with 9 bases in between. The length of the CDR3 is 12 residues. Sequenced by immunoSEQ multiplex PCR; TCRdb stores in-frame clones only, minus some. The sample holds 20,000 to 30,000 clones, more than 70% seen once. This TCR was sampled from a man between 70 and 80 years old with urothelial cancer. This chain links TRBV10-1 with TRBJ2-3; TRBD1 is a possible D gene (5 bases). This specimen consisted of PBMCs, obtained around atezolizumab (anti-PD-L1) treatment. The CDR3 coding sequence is TGCGCCAGCAGTCACAAGGGGGATACGCAGTATTTT. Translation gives CASSHKGDTQYF.